The 2 T cell receptor beta chains listed next were all sequenced from one sample in a study of T cells in Graves' hyperthyroidism and ophthalmopathy. Amplification of TCR beta CDR3 regions was performed using RNA transcripts as template. A first-round RT-PCR of the TCR CDR3 used the HTBI primer set. TCRdb itself ran the multiplex PCR reads through MiXCR, one entry per CDR3 protein. This sample carries 500,000 to 600,000 distinct CDR3 sequences, about 20% of them seen once, and the ten largest clones take roughly 47%. Specimen: blood. These receptors were taken from a man aged 40-50 years with Graves' ophthalmopathy.

In this sample, this clonotype turned up a few times. The CDR3 sequence is CASTFAVNTDTQYF. The CDR3 nucleotides are TGCGCCAGCACCTTTGCCGTAAACACAGATACGCAGTATTTT. The V and J genes are TRBV5-1 and TRBJ2-3; D is undetermined. In germline, CDR1 is SGHRS, CDR2 YFSETQ. V was clipped by 6 bases and J by 2 bases, with 13 bases between them. The CDR3 spans 14 residues.

The chain couples TRBV6-1 to TRBJ1-6; D not resolved. CDR1 and CDR2 from the germline V gene are MNHNS and SASEGT. Trimming shortened V by 9 bases and J by 5 bases, and 11 bases separated the two germline ends. This CDR3 has 13 residues. CDR3 sequence reads: CASGRKDNSPLHF. Written as DNA, the CDR3 is TGTGCCAGTGGCAGGAAAGATAATTCACCCCTCCACTTT.